This T cell receptor (beta chain) was obtained from a study of blood T cell repertoires in COVID-19. At the level of the study: From T cells, B-cell-depleted T cells, or PBMCs came the material, which was cDNA or gDNA.

Methods used by the authors: Estimated nucleated cell counts came from reference gene primer amplification. Using immunoSEQ multiplex PCR, the repertoire was profiled, and TCRdb retains in-frame clones only, with some absent. V and J calls plus clone size are reproduced from that table; the DNA served to infer D and trimming. Altogether fewer than 300,000 clones are present, roughly four fifths being singletons, with the ten largest covering 15% to 17%. Recruited during active infection, patients (from Seattle) were subsequently followed longitudinally. The sample comprised peripheral blood. The source is a person between 70 and 80 years old with COVID-19, enrolled during active disease.

The DNA for the CDR3 is TGTGCCAGCAGTGCTCAAACCAATGACAGGAGATACGAGCAGTACTTC. It codes for CASSAQTNDRRYEQYF. The V gene is TRBV6-1, the J gene TRBJ2-7, with D possibly TRBD1 on 6 matching bases. This CDR3 comprises 16 residues. V lost 4 bases and J 4 bases, leaving 20 bases between the germline ends. Germline V gene sequence: CDR1 MNHNS, CDR2 SASEGT.